This note documents a single T cell receptor beta chain sequence. Seattle researchers signed up patients amid active infection and tracked them longitudinally. These data belong to a study of blood T cell repertoires in COVID-19. The wider study: Whether acute or convalescent, the COVID-19 samples came from the United States, Italy and Spain. From T cells, B-cell-depleted T cells, or PBMCs came the material, which was cDNA or gDNA.

Germline V CDR1 and CDR2: MNHNY, SVGAGI (reference sequence). The CDR3 is made up of 16 amino acids. V gave up 0 bases and J gave up 1 base; unmatched junction bases: 6. Per the original data handling: Estimation of nucleated cell counts relied on the amplification of reference gene primers. TCRdb's copy holds only in-frame clones and misses some; the assay was immunoSEQ multiplex PCR. V and J calls and clone size follow that table, whereas D and trimming were derived from the DNA. The sample shows 250,000 or so clones, around 90% of them seen only once. The clonotype was recovered from a man aged 25-45 years with COVID-19, enrolled during active disease. The sequencing sample was made of peripheral blood. The V call is TRBV6-6, the J call TRBJ2-7; 7 bases line up with TRBD2. The DNA for the CDR3 is TGTGCCAGCAGTTACTCGGGAGGGGAGCAGTCCTACGAGCAGTACTTC. This encodes CASSYSGGEQSYEQYF.